Following are 27 T cell receptor beta chains from one sample sequenced in a study of shared clonotypes between healthy human individuals. Sequencing used immunoSEQ multiplex PCR; TCRdb keeps in-frame clones, though not all of them. The table has under 2,500,000 clones, 90% to 96% seen once; the top ten hold 0.1% to 0.15%. Sequences were obtained from naive CD4+ T cells sorted from blood. Subset: CD45RA+ positively selected. All receptors come from a man in his late teens or twenties in good health.

CDR3 bases: TGTGCCATCAGTGTAGCGGGAGAAAGGTGGGATACGCAGTATTTT. It translates to CAISVAGERWDTQYF. The chain links TRBV10-3 to TRBJ2-3; TRBD2 matches at 9 bases. Per germline, CDR1 ENHRY and CDR2 SYGVKD. The trim removed 4 bases at V and 6 bases at J, leaving 8 bases unmatched. The CDR3 sequence is 15 residues long.

The chain joins TRBV13 to TRBJ2-3, with 10 bases that match TRBD2. Germline V lookup: CDR1 PRHDT, CDR2 FYEKMQ (reference sequence). V was pared by 0 bases and J by 4 bases, with 7 bases of the junction left unmatched. The CDR3 has 17 amino acids. CDR3 sequence (DNA): TGTGCCAGCAGCTTAGGGAAGCGGGGGGGCCCCCCAGATACGCAGTATTTT. It encodes CASSLGKRGGPPDTQYF.

The rearrangement links TRBV28 to TRBJ2-4; D not resolved. Looked up from germline, CDR1 is MDHEN and CDR2 is SYDVKM. Trimming shortened V by 6 bases and J by 0 bases, and 21 bases separated the two germline ends. This CDR3 is 18 amino acids long. CDR3 in amino acids: CASSRTSKSAVAKNIQYF. The DNA of the CDR3 is TGTGCCAGCAGCAGGACGTCGAAGTCCGCCGTAGCCAAAAACATTCAGTACTTC.

The chain uses TRBV30 and TRBJ2-1; D remains unclear. V lost 2 bases to trimming and J lost 0 bases, with 11 bases between them. The CDR3 is 15 amino acids. Germline-derived CDR1 and CDR2 are GTSNPN and SVGIG (reference sequence). The CDR3 loop is CAWSPDPNSYNEQFF. CDR3 bases: TGTGCCTGGAGTCCCGACCCGAACTCCTACAATGAGCAGTTCTTC.

The V call is TRBV28, the J call TRBJ1-5; perhaps TRBD1 as D (5 bases). The germline V gene encodes CDR1 MDHEN and CDR2 SYDVKM. The V end was cut by 4 bases, the J end by 3 bases, with 16 bases between. This CDR3 region has 16 residues. The CDR3 sequence: CASSWVGGPPNQPQHF. CDR3 nucleotides: TGTGCCAGCAGTTGGGTCGGGGGACCTCCCAATCAGCCCCAGCATTTT.

V gene TRBV6-5 combines with J gene TRBJ1-6; D is undetermined. Germline-derived CDR1 and CDR2 are MNHEY and SVGAGI. The V gene lost 2 bases and the J gene lost 7 bases, with 9 bases spanning the gap. There are 14 residues in the CDR3. The CDR3 region is CASSYPQRNSPLHF. CDR3 bases: TGTGCCAGCAGTTACCCACAAAGGAATTCACCCCTCCACTTT.

Points on this clone: Other nucleotide sequences in the sample specify the same CDR3. The CDR3 region has the DNA TGCGCCAGCAGCCAAGGGGTGCCCGAGACCCAGTACTTC. It specifies CASSQGVPETQYF. The chain has TRBV4-1 and TRBJ2-5; D gene ambiguous. This CDR3 is 13 amino acids long. V was shortened by 1 base and J by 5 bases, with 8 bases between the two germline ends. The germline V gene encodes CDR1 MGHRA and CDR2 YSYEKL.

This chain joins TRBV7-8 and TRBJ2-3; 11 nucleotides line up with TRBD2. Germline V CDR1 and CDR2: SGHVS, FQNEAQ. This CDR3 comprises 15 residues. V lost 5 bases and J lost 3; bases outside the gene matches: 4. The CDR3 nucleotides are TGTGCCAGCAGCCCGGGGACTAGCGGAACAGATACGCAGTATTTT. It specifies CASSPGTSGTDTQYF.

The chain joins TRBV21-1 to TRBJ1-5; TRBD1 is taken as the D call from the table, unchecked against the DNA. TRBV21-1 is a pseudogene segment. The length of the CDR3 is 17 residues. CDR3 sequence: CASSSPSGTGSSQPQHF. DNA for the CDR3: TGTGCCAGCAGCTCTCCATCCGGGACAGGGTCCAGTCAGCCCCAGCATTTT.

The V and J genes are TRBV4-2 and TRBJ2-3, with D possibly matching TRBD1 (6 bases). This CDR3 comprises 16 residues. Trimming removed 6 bases at V and 4 bases at J, with 20 bases between. Germline assignment: CDR1 LGHNA and CDR2 YNFKEQ. The CDR3 loop is CASSLGLGAASDTQYF. The CDR3 nucleotides read TGTGCCAGCAGTCTTGGTCTGGGGGCCGCATCAGATACGCAGTATTTT.

This chain links TRBV9 with TRBJ2-3; 9 bases map to TRBD2. The CDR3 is 16 residues long. V lost 4 bases to trimming and J lost 2 bases; unmatched junction nucleotides: 8. The germline V gene has CDR1 SGDLS and CDR2 YYNGEE. The CDR3 protein is CASSSQPGLATDTQYF. CDR3 sequence (DNA): TGTGCCAGCAGCTCGCAACCGGGACTAGCCACAGATACGCAGTATTTT.

This clone was detected a few times. The J gene is TRBJ2-5, the V gene TRBV5-5; possible D gene TRBD1, 6 bases. The CDR3 is 15 amino acids. V was trimmed by 1 base and J by 4 bases, leaving 14 bases between them. Germline V gives CDR1 SGHKS, CDR2 YYEKEE (reference sequence). The CDR3 sequence: CASSLTRQDIETQYF. In DNA, the CDR3 is TGTGCCAGCAGCTTGACCCGACAGGACATAGAGACCCAGTACTTC. The full variable domain, completed using reference TRBV5-5 and TRBJ2-5, is DAGVTQSPTHLIKTRGQQVTLRCSPISGHKSVSWYQQVLGQGPQFIFQYYEKEERGRGNFPDRFSARQFPNYSSELNVNALLLGDSALYLCASSLTRQDIETQYFGPGTRLLVL.

This chain links TRBV28 with TRBJ1-1, with 9 bases matching TRBD1. CDR1 and CDR2 from the germline V gene are MDHEN and SYDVKM. This CDR3 has 16 residues. J gave up 0 bases and V 9 bases, and 11 bases lay outside the gene matches. CDR3 sequence reads: CASGGTGIPLNTEAFF. The CDR3 nucleotides read TGTGCCAGTGGTGGGACAGGGATTCCCCTGAACACTGAAGCTTTCTTT.

The V and J genes are TRBV5-4 and TRBJ2-3; 11 nucleotides line up with TRBD2. The trim removed 1 base at V and 6 bases at J, leaving 7 bases unmatched. This CDR3 has 16 amino acids. Looked up from germline, CDR1 is SGHNT and CDR2 is YYREEE (reference sequence). In DNA, the CDR3 is TGTGCCAGCAGCTTGCGGCTAGCGGGGGGAATGGATACGCAGTATTTT. Protein sequence: CASSLRLAGGMDTQYF. Drawing the rest from reference TRBV5-4 and TRBJ2-3, the complete variable domain is ETGVTQSPTHLIKTRGQQVTLRCSSQSGHNTVSWYQQALGQGPQFIFQYYREEENGRGNFPPRFSGLQFPNYSSELNVNALELDDSALYLCASSLRLAGGMDTQYFGPGTRLTVL.

The V gene is TRBV5-1, the J gene TRBJ2-5; no reliable D call. This CDR3 contains 15 residues. The V and J ends lost 3 bases and 3 bases respectively, with 15 bases between them. CDR1 and CDR2 from the germline V gene are SGHRS and YFSETQ. CDR3 loop: CASSSDPHNEETQYF. CDR3 DNA sequence: TGCGCCAGCAGCTCTGACCCCCACAATGAAGAGACCCAGTACTTC.

This chain uses TRBV7-3 with TRBJ2-2, with TRBD1 identical over 8 bases. Trimming cost V 5 bases and J 1 base; bases outside gene matches: 9. Per germline, CDR1 SGHTA and CDR2 FQGTGA. CDR3 size: 17 residues. CDR3 sequence reads: CASSENRGKRNTGELFF. Here the CDR3 DNA reads TGTGCCAGCAGCGAAAACAGGGGGAAGAGGAACACCGGGGAGCTGTTTTTT.

CDR3 nucleotides: TGCGCCAGCAGGTCGCTGGATCAGCCCCAGCATTTT. It translates to CASRSLDQPQHF. The chain employs TRBV10-2 and TRBJ1-5; D call uncertain. V was cut by 6 bases and J by 5 bases, with 8 bases left in between. The CDR3 loop spans 12 amino acids. Germline lookup yields CDR1 WSHSY and CDR2 SAAADI.

In this sample, this clone turned up once. In DNA form, the CDR3 reads TGTGCCACCAGCAGAGACTACGGCGGGATGGGGTACGAGCAGTACTTC. Translating gives CATSRDYGGMGYEQYF. This sequence joins TRBV15 and TRBJ2-7, with D perhaps matching TRBD2 (6 bases). The germline V gene encodes CDR1 LNHNV and CDR2 YYDKDF (reference sequence). The CDR3 spans 16 residues. The ends were cut back, 0 bases at V and 4 bases at J, with 16 bases in the middle.

This sequence joins TRBV6-5 and TRBJ1-1; TRBD1 might be the D (5 bases). With 3 bases removed from V and 4 bases from J, the gap between germline ends came to 9 bases. Germline V lookup: CDR1 MNHEY, CDR2 SVGAGI. The CDR3 is 13 amino acids. CDR3 amino acids: CASSYMGGTEAFF. The DNA for the CDR3 is TGTGCCAGCAGTTATATGGGGGGCACTGAAGCTTTCTTT.

This clone has just one count. The rearrangement joins TRBV27 to TRBJ1-4, with 8 positions matching TRBD1. V was pared by 6 bases and J by 8 bases, with 8 bases of the junction left unmatched. This CDR3 spans 14 amino acids. Per the germline V gene, CDR1 is MNHEY and CDR2 is SMNVEV (reference sequence). CDR3 nucleotides: TGTGCCAGCAGCAGGCAGGGGGCAAGGGAAAAACTGTTTTTT. It yields the protein CASSRQGAREKLFF.

V usage is TRBV7-2 and J usage is TRBJ2-3, with 7 bases fitting TRBD2. Losses at the gene ends were 5 bases for V and 1 base for J; bases not matched to a gene: 9. In germline, CDR1 is SGHTA, CDR2 FQGNSA. This CDR3 has 16 amino acids. The CDR3 is CASSRREAGRTDTQYF. DNA of the CDR3: TGTGCCAGCAGCCGCAGGGAAGCGGGACGCACAGATACGCAGTATTTT.

This chain links TRBV5-1 with TRBJ1-2, with a possible D match to TRBD1 (6 bases). CDR1 SGHRS and CDR2 YFSETQ come from the germline V gene. V lost 7 bases to trimming and J lost 5 bases, with 15 bases between them. The length of the CDR3 is 13 residues. CDR3 bases: TGCGCCAGCCAGGACAGCAAGGGTTATGGCTACACCTTC. Its protein product is CASQDSKGYGYTF.

The chain couples TRBV6-1 to TRBJ1-1; D call uncertain. CDR1 MNHNS and CDR2 SASEGT come from the germline V gene. The CDR3 consists of 14 residues. The V end was cut by 2 bases, the J end by 1 base, with 8 bases between. CDR3 region: CASSEHGPNTEAFF. CDR3 nucleotides: TGTGCCAGCAGTGAACACGGACCGAACACTGAAGCTTTCTTT.

The chain combines TRBV7-6 with TRBJ2-1, with D possibly called TRBD1 or TRBD2 (6 bases each). The length of the CDR3 is 12 residues. Trimming removed 5 bases at V and 9 bases at J, with 11 bases between. CDR1 and CDR2 (germline): SGHVS, FNYEAQ. CDR3: CASSVRGGEQFF. The CDR3 DNA follows: TGTGCCAGCAGCGTCAGGGGAGGTGAGCAGTTCTTC. The variable domain in full, completed from reference TRBV7-6 and TRBJ2-1, reads GAGVSQSPRYKVTKRGQDVALRCDPISGHVSLYWYRQALGQGPEFLTYFNYEAQQDKSGLPNDRFSAERPEGSISTLTIQRTEQRDSAMYRCASSVRGGEQFFGPGTRLTVL.

The rearrangement joins TRBV28 to TRBJ1-2, with 12 bases matching TRBD1. The CDR3 is made up of 15 amino acids. Germline V gene data show CDR1 as MDHEN and CDR2 as SYDVKM. Trimming at V came to 6 bases and at J to 4 bases, leaving 6 bases not matched to a gene. The CDR3 protein is CASREGTGGGYGYTF. For the CDR3, the DNA is TGTGCCAGCAGAGAGGGGACAGGGGGCGGCTATGGCTACACCTTC.

This clone was counted a single time. The V and J genes are TRBV4-1 and TRBJ2-1, with unresolved D. Germline assignment: CDR1 MGHRA and CDR2 YSYEKL. The V end was cut by 2 bases, the J end by 7 bases, with 12 bases between. The CDR3 loop spans 14 amino acids. The CDR3 bases are TGCGCCAGCAGCCAACCCGCGAAGAGGAATGAGCAGTTCTTC. It translates to CASSQPAKRNEQFF.

The chain combines TRBV19 with TRBJ1-4; D remains ambiguous. Germline-derived CDR1 and CDR2 are LNHDA and SQIVND (reference sequence). The CDR3 covers 15 residues. Trimming left V 5 bases short and J 3 bases short, with 13 bases between. In nucleotides, the CDR3 is TGTGCCAGTAGTGCCTCGGGGAAACCTAATGAAAAACTGTTTTTT. As protein: CASSASGKPNEKLFF. The whole variable domain, remainder taken from reference TRBV19 and TRBJ1-4, is DGGITQSPKYLFRKEGQNVTLSCEQNLNHDAMYWYRQDPGQGLRLIYYSQIVNDFQKGDIAEGYSVSREKKESFPLTVTSAQKNPTAFYLCASSASGKPNEKLFFGSGTQLSVL.